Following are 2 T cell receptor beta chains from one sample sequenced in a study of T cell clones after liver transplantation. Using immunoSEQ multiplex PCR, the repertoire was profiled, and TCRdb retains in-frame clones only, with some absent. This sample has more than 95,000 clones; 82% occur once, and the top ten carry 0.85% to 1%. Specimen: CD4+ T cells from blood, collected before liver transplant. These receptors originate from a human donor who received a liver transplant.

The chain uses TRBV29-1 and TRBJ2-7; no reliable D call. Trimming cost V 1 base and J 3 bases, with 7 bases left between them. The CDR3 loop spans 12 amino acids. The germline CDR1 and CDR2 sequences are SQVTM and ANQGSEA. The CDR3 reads CSVEAAGYEQYF. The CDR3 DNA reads TGCAGCGTTGAAGCGGCCGGCTACGAGCAGTACTTC.

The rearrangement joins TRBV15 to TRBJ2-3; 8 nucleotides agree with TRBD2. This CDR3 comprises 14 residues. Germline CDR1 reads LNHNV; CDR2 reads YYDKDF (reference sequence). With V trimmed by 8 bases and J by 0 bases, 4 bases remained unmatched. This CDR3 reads CATESSGSTDTQYF. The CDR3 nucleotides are TGTGCCACCGAGTCTAGCGGGAGCACAGATACGCAGTATTTT.